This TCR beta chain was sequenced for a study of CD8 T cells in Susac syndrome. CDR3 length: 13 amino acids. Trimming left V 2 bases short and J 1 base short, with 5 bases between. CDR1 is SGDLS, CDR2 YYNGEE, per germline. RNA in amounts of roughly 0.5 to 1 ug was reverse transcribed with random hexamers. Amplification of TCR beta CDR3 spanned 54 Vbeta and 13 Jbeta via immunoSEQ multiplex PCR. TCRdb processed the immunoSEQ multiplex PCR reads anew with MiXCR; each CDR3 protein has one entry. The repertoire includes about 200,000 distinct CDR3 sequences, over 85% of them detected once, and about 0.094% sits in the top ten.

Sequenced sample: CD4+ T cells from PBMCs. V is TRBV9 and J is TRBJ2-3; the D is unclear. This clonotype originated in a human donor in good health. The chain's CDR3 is CASSVSGTDTQYF. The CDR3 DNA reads TGTGCCAGCAGCGTGTCTGGCACAGATACGCAGTATTTT.